The 23 T cell receptor beta chains presented below share a single source sample, sequenced in a study of blood T cell repertoires in COVID-19. TCRdb's table, derived via immunoSEQ multiplex PCR, lists solely in-frame clones and lacks some. The table lists about 140,000 clones, around 90% of them singletons. Sequencing used peripheral blood. The receptors come from an older man with acute or convalescent COVID-19.

The chain recombines TRBV19 with TRBJ1-1, with D perhaps TRBD1 (6 bases). Germline loops: CDR1 LNHDA, CDR2 SQIVND (reference sequence). The CDR3 contains 17 residues. V lost 8 bases to trimming and J lost 0 bases, with 22 bases between them. CDR3 loop: CASSILLEGDMNTEAFF. The DNA of the CDR3 is TGTGCCAGTTCAATCCTCCTCGAGGGGGATATGAACACTGAAGCTTTCTTT.

The rearrangement uses TRBV5-1 and TRBJ2-7; a weak D match, TRBD2 (7 bases). This CDR3 is 15 amino acids long. V dropped 2 bases and J dropped 7 bases, with 19 bases sitting between them. Germline V lookup: CDR1 SGHRS, CDR2 YFSETQ. CDR3 DNA sequence: TGCGCCAGCAGCTTAAACAGGGAGCGGGGCGGGGAGCAGTACTTC. Protein product: CASSLNRERGGEQYF. The complete variable domain, with remaining parts taken from reference TRBV5-1 and TRBJ2-7, reads KAGVTQTPRYLIKTRGQQVTLSCSPISGHRSVSWYQQTPGQGLQFLFEYFSETQRNKGNFPGRFSGRQFSNSRSEMNVSTLELGDSALYLCASSLNRERGGEQYFGPGTRLTVT.

This rearrangement joins TRBV9 to TRBJ2-7; 8 bases are shared with TRBD2. The CDR3 runs to 14 residues. The V and J ends lost 4 bases and 5 bases, in that order; junction bases with no gene match: 8. Germline lookup yields CDR1 SGDLS and CDR2 YYNGEE. In nucleotides, the CDR3 is TGTGCCAGCAGCCCCCCGGGACTAGTCAACGAGCAGTACTTC. Translation gives CASSPPGLVNEQYF.

The gene calls are TRBV7-2 and TRBJ1-2; TRBD1 matches 7 bases. After removal of 8 bases from V and 4 bases from J, the junction contained 7 bases not matched to a gene. Germline lookup yields CDR1 SGHTA and CDR2 FQGNSA. This CDR3 is built from 13 residues. In DNA form, the CDR3 reads TGTGCCAGCTCCCAGGACAGGCGCTATGGCTACACCTTC. Protein product: CASSQDRRYGYTF.

This chain uses TRBV27 with TRBJ2-1; 14 bases map to TRBD2. The junction had 12 bases not matched to a gene; V was cut back by 4 bases and J by 4 bases. Germline V lookup: CDR1 MNHEY, CDR2 SMNVEV (reference sequence). The CDR3 totals 19 residues. The CDR3 sequence: CASSSLGLAGAPAYNEQFF. In DNA, the CDR3 is TGTGCCAGCAGTTCCCTGGGACTAGCGGGAGCCCCCGCTTACAATGAGCAGTTCTTC.

This chain links TRBV6-4 with TRBJ1-5, with a possible D match to TRBD1 (5 bases). V was cut by 11 bases and J by 0 bases, with 14 bases left in between. Germline V lookup: CDR1 MRHNA, CDR2 SNTAGT. This CDR3 region has 14 residues. The CDR3 DNA reads TGTGCCCCGATGACAGCCTATAGCAATCAGCCCCAGCATTTT. It is translated as CAPMTAYSNQPQHF.

This chain uses TRBV19 with TRBJ2-2, with D tentatively TRBD1 (5 bases). The CDR3 has 16 amino acids. The V gene's germline CDR1 is LNHDA and CDR2 SQIVND (reference sequence). V was shortened by 5 bases and J by 5 bases, with 18 bases between the two germline ends. The CDR3 region is CASSVFTRTSTGELFF. CDR3 sequence (DNA): TGTGCCAGTAGTGTTTTCACCCGGACAAGTACCGGGGAGCTGTTTTTT.

The chain recombines TRBV5-1 with TRBJ2-1; D may be TRBD2 (7 bases). The germline V gene encodes CDR1 SGHRS and CDR2 YFSETQ. CDR3 length equals 14 residues. V shed 6 bases and J shed 5 bases, with 15 bases lying between them. In DNA form, the CDR3 reads TGCGCCAGCACCTGGGGGGGGCGCGACAATGAGCAGTTCTTC. This codes for CASTWGGRDNEQFF. Looking up the rest from reference TRBV5-1 and TRBJ2-1 gives the full variable domain: KAGVTQTPRYLIKTRGQQVTLSCSPISGHRSVSWYQQTPGQGLQFLFEYFSETQRNKGNFPGRFSGRQFSNSRSEMNVSTLELGDSALYLCASTWGGRDNEQFFGPGTRLTVL.

The chain couples TRBV19 to TRBJ2-3, with a tentative D call TRBD2 (5 bases). Trimming took 9 bases from V and 4 from J, leaving 17 bases between them. Germline CDR1 reads LNHDA; CDR2 reads SQIVND (reference sequence). The length of the CDR3 is 14 residues. The CDR3 loop reads CASSEGFNADTQYF. In DNA, the CDR3 is TGTGCCAGCTCCGAGGGATTTAATGCAGATACGCAGTATTTT. Full variable domain (missing parts from reference TRBV19 and TRBJ2-3): DGGITQSPKYLFRKEGQNVTLSCEQNLNHDAMYWYRQDPGQGLRLIYYSQIVNDFQKGDIAEGYSVSREKKESFPLTVTSAQKNPTAFYLCASSEGFNADTQYFGPGTRLTVL.

The gene calls are TRBV28 and TRBJ1-4; D unclear. V lost 3 bases, J lost 8 bases, and 13 bases lay in between. The CDR3 totals 14 residues. Germline V gene data show CDR1 as MDHEN and CDR2 as SYDVKM. CDR3 region: CASSFRLGGEKLFF. The CDR3 DNA sequence: TGTGCCAGCAGTTTCCGACTGGGAGGGGAAAAACTGTTTTTT.

The chain is built from TRBV2 and TRBJ1-1, with 7 bases fitting TRBD1. The junction had 10 bases not matched to a gene; V was cut back by 7 bases and J by 5 bases. CDR3 length: 14 amino acids. Germline assignment: CDR1 SNHLY and CDR2 FYNNEI. This CDR3 is CASTDDRARTEAFF. The CDR3 DNA follows: TGTGCCAGCACGGATGACAGGGCCCGGACTGAAGCTTTCTTT.

The chain recombines TRBV7-2 with TRBJ2-3, with D uncertain. This CDR3 spans 16 amino acids. Trimming left V 6 bases short and J 1 base short, with 17 bases between. Germline CDR1 SGHTA, CDR2 FQGNSA. The CDR3 region has the DNA TGTGCCAGCAGTTCTCAGGTGGGCCCGGGCACAGATACGCAGTATTTT. Translating gives CASSSQVGPGTDTQYF. Based on the CDR3 plus reference TRBV7-2 and TRBJ2-3, the full variable domain is GAGVSQSPSNKVTEKGKDVELRCDPISGHTALYWYRQSLGQGLEFLIYFQGNSAPDKSGLPSDRFSAERTGGSVSTLTIQRTQQEDSAVYLCASSSQVGPGTDTQYFGPGTRLTVL.

The rearrangement links TRBV7-8 to TRBJ1-1; TRBD1 is a possible D gene (6 bases). Germline values: CDR1 SGHVS, CDR2 FQNEAQ. The CDR3 extends over 14 amino acids. V shed 5 bases and J shed 4 bases, with 14 bases lying between them. Here the CDR3 reads CASSLTGYGTEAFF. CDR3 DNA sequence: TGTGCCAGCAGCCTAACAGGGTACGGCACTGAAGCTTTCTTT.

J is TRBJ1-3 and V is TRBV6-5; perhaps TRBD1 as D (5 bases). The germline V gene has CDR1 MNHEY and CDR2 SVGAGI. This CDR3 has 13 amino acids. CDR3 amino acids: CSRMGLSGNTIYF. The CDR3 region has the DNA TGTTCTCGGATGGGGCTCTCTGGAAACACCATATATTTT.

The chain couples TRBV18 to TRBJ1-4, with D hard to call. V gave up 3 bases and J gave up 8 bases, with 10 bases separating them. This CDR3 is 13 amino acids long. CDR1 is KGHSH, CDR2 LQKENI, per germline. The CDR3 spells CASSPRQGEKLFF. CDR3 nucleotides: TGTGCCAGCTCACCGAGACAAGGAGAAAAACTGTTTTTT.

This clone came up once. The rearrangement uses TRBV11-2 and TRBJ2-3; TRBD1 is a possible D gene (6 bases). This CDR3 comprises 14 residues. Trimming shortened V by 3 bases and J by 0 bases, and 7 bases separated the two germline ends. The V gene's germline CDR1 is SGHAT and CDR2 FQNNGV. The CDR3 region is CASSFDRSTDTQYF. The CDR3 DNA reads as TGTGCCAGCAGCTTTGACAGGAGCACAGATACGCAGTATTTT.

The chain combines TRBV6-5 with TRBJ1-5; possibly TRBD1 for D (5 bases). Germline CDR1 MNHEY, CDR2 SVGAGI. The CDR3 runs 13 residues. Deletions cut 8 bases from V and 4 bases from J, with 12 bases between. CDR3 sequence (DNA): TGTGCCAGCGGTCAGGGTCAAAATCAGCCCCAGCATTTT. Encoded protein: CASGQGQNQPQHF.

The chain links TRBV18 to TRBJ1-4; D unresolved. Trimming pared 1 base from V and 0 bases from J, leaving 9 bases between. The CDR3 spans 16 residues. Germline CDR1 KGHSH, CDR2 LQKENI. For the CDR3, the DNA is TGTGCCAGCTCACCACTAGCCATTGCAACTAATGAAAAACTGTTTTTT. The encoded protein is CASSPLAIATNEKLFF.

The genes are TRBV14 and TRBJ2-1; D is ambiguous. The CDR3 runs to 11 residues. From germline, CDR1 is SGHDN and CDR2 FVKESK. V was pared by 0 bases and J by 13 bases, with 7 bases between. CDR3 loop: CASSQERRQFF. For the CDR3, the DNA is TGTGCCAGCAGCCAAGAAAGGAGACAGTTCTTC.

The V and J genes are TRBV7-9 and TRBJ2-2, with a tentative D call TRBD1 (6 bases). This CDR3 comprises 14 residues. Per the germline V gene, CDR1 is SEHNR and CDR2 is FQNEAQ (reference sequence). Trimming removed 3 bases from V and 1 base from J, with 6 bases in between. CDR3 DNA sequence: TGTGCCAGCAGCTTGGGACAGAACACCGGGGAGCTGTTTTTT. Its protein product is CASSLGQNTGELFF.

The V and J genes are TRBV6-5 and TRBJ2-7; D might be TRBD1 (5 bases). Germline V gene lookup returns CDR1 MNHEY and CDR2 SVGAGI. The length of the CDR3 is 12 residues. V lost 7 bases to trimming and J lost 3 bases, with 10 bases between them. As DNA, the CDR3 is TGTGCCAGCAAGGGGCAGCTCTACGAGCAGTACTTC. Translation: CASKGQLYEQYF.

In DNA form, the CDR3 reads TGTGCCAGCAGGGGTCTAGCGGGAGGACCAGATACGCAGTATTTT. Encoded protein: CASRGLAGGPDTQYF. The genes are TRBV6-5 and TRBJ2-3; 11 nucleotides agree with TRBD2. This CDR3 contains 15 residues. Germline CDR1 MNHEY, CDR2 SVGAGI. Trimming removed 6 bases from V and 4 bases from J; junction bases left unmatched: 6.

V gene TRBV18 combines with J gene TRBJ2-7, with D perhaps TRBD2 (6 bases). V lost 0 bases and J 3 bases, leaving 12 bases between the germline ends. This CDR3 has 15 residues. Germline V lookup: CDR1 KGHSH, CDR2 LQKENI. DNA of the CDR3: TGTGCCAGCTCACCACCGAACGGACTAAACTACGAGCAGTACTTC. It is translated as CASSPPNGLNYEQYF. The entire variable domain, with the rest obtained from reference TRBV18 and TRBJ2-7, is as follows: NAGVMQNPRHLVRRRGQEARLRCSPMKGHSHVYWYRQLPEEGLKFMVYLQKENIIDESGMPKERFSAEFPKEGPSILRIQQVVRGDSAAYFCASSPPNGLNYEQYFGPGTRLTVT.